A few counts support the clone carrying this T cell receptor (beta chain). The antigen is undetermined. To make TCR beta libraries, researchers used iRepertoire HTBI primers and Arm-PCR of CDR3 regions. One entry per CDR3 protein, called by TCRdb with MiXCR from the multiplex PCR reads. This sample carries 440,000 or so distinct CDR3 sequences, around 17% of them seen once, and the ten largest clones take about 11%. Time point noted: newly diagnosed GD, antithyroid drugs for less than 3 months. Making the TCR library involved RNA that had been extracted from PBMCs. Diagnoses of Graves' disease were made by American Thyroid Association guidelines. This record belongs to a study of regulatory T cells in long-lasting Graves disease. Study-wide results and limits: Favored usage of TRBV28, TRBJ1-2 and TRBJ2-5 was recorded in persistent disease. Among the persistent patients, 2,500 to 3,000 public clonotypes were shared, more than the approximately 1,000 shared among new patients.

Deletions cut 0 bases from V and 4 bases from J, with 7 bases between. CDR3 length equals 13 residues. The germline V gene encodes CDR1 SGDLS and CDR2 YYNGEE. These same data were also listed under a study on T cells in Graves' hyperthyroidism and ophthalmopathy. From that paper: The study used the HTBI primer set for a first-round RT-PCR of the TCR CDR3.

The J gene is TRBJ1-2, the V gene TRBV9; D unresolved. This receptor was identified in a woman aged 30 to 39 with Graves disease. The specimen was peripheral blood mononuclear cells (PBMCs), collected at new diagnosis, from a patient treated with antithyroid drugs. The CDR3 region is CASSVDPSYGYTF. CDR3 nucleotide sequence: TGTGCCAGCAGCGTAGACCCCAGCTATGGCTACACCTTC. The full variable domain, in which reference TRBV9 and TRBJ1-2 provide the parts outside the CDR3, is DSGVTQTPKHLITATGQRVTLRCSPRSGDLSVYWYQQSLDQGLQFLIQYYNGEERAKGNILERFSAQQFPDLHSELNLSSLELGDSALYFCASSVDPSYGYTFGSGTRLTVV.